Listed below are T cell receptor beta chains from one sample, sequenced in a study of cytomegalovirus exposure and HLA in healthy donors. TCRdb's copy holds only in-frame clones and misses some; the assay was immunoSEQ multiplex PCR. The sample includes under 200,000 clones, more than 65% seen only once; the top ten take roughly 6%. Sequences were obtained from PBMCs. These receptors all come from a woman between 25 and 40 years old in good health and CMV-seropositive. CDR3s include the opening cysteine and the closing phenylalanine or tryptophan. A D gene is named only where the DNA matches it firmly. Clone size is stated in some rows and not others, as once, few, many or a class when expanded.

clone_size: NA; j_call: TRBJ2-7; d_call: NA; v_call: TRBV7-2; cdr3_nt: TGTGCCAGCAGCGGAGATTTTAGCTCCTACGAGCAGTACTTC; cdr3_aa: CASSGDFSSYEQYF
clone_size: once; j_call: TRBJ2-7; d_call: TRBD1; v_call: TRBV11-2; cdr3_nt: TGTGCCAGCAGCTTAGACCTCAGGGGGTTACCCTACGAGCAGTACTTC; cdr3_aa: CASSLDLRGLPYEQYF
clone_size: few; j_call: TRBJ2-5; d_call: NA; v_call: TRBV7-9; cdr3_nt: TGTGCCAGCAGCTTATGGGGCGTCCAAGAGACCCAGTACTTC; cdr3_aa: CASSLWGVQETQYF
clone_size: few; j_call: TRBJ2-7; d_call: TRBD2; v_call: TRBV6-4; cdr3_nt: TGTGCCAGCGAGCGGGGGAGCTCCTACGAGCAGTACTTC; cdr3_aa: CASERGSSYEQYF
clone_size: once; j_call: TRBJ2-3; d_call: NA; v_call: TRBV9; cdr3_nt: TGTGCCAGCAGCGTAGTCTCCTACACAGATACGCAGTATTTT; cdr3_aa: CASSVVSYTDTQYF
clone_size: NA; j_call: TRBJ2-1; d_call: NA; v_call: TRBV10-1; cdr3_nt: TGCGCCAGCAGTGATGGGGGGGAGCAGTTCTTC; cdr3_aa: CASSDGGEQFF
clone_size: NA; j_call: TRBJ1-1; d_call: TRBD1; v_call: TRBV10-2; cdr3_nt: TGCGCCAGCAGTGAGTCCCGACAGGGGGTGGGGGCTTTCTTT; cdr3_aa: CASSESRQGVGAFF
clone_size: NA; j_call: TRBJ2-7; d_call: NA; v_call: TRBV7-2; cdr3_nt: TGTGCCAGCAGCCGCCCCGCACTAGTAGACGAGCAGTACTTC; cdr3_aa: CASSRPALVDEQYF
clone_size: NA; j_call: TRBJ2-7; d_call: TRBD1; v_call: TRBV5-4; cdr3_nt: TGTGCCAGCAGCCAACGACAGGGTAACGAGCAGTACTTC; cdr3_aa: CASSQRQGNEQYF
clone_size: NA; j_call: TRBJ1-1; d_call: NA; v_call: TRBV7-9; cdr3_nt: TGTGCCAGCAGCACAGCAGACACTGAAGCTTTCTTT; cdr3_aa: CASSTADTEAFF